The clone carrying this TCR beta chain has a handful of counts. What it recognizes is unknown. These data are taken from a study of identical twins. Template switching added a universal primer site; cDNA carried unique molecular identifiers. TCRdb re-derived calls from the 5' RACE reads in MiXCR, one entry per CDR3 protein. Of 420,000 or so distinct CDR3 sequences detected, 18% appear once; the ten largest clones hold more than 10%. General study results and limits: Out-of-frame beta chain sequences displayed weaker excess sharing between twins. Conclusions leaned on cross-sectional statistical analysis and did not track the same donors over time. Out-of-frame alpha sequences shared by twins showed excess low generation probability.

The sequencing input was naive T cells sorted from blood. The receptor's source is a man between 50 and 59 years old in good health.

This chain's CDR3 is CASSPGQGAGELFF. CDR3 sequence (DNA): TGTGCCAGCAGCCCGGGACAGGGGGCCGGGGAGCTGTTTTTT. This chain joins TRBV12-3 or TRBV12-4 and TRBJ2-2; TRBD1 matches at 11 bases. V was clipped by 6 bases and J by 6 bases; unmatched bases: 3. CDR3 length: 14 residues.